This is a list of T cell receptor beta chains from one sample in a study of tumor-infiltrating lymphocytes in primary liver carcinoma. TCRdb itself ran the multiplex PCR reads through MiXCR, one entry per CDR3 protein. In the table there are about 50,000 distinct CDR3 sequences, over 75% of which are singletons. The sequenced sample consisted of liver tumor tissue from sampling region 5. These receptors were taken from a man aged 40-49 years with primary liver carcinoma and hepatitis B virus infection. Both conserved end residues are part of each CDR3. Each record gives: V gene, D gene, J gene, clone size, CDR3 DNA, CDR3 protein. The D gene is left open where the match is weak. Clone size is shown for a subset of rows, as once, few, many or a class of expanded clone.

v_call: TRBV12-3/TRBV12-4
d_call: .
j_call: TRBJ2-1
clone_size: .
cdr3_nt: TGTGCCAGCAGTTTAGCGAGAGGGTCTAACAATGAGCAGTTCTTC
cdr3_aa: CASSLARGSNNEQFF

v_call: TRBV7-8
d_call: TRBD1
j_call: TRBJ2-7
clone_size: few
cdr3_nt: TGTGCCAGCAGCTTAAACCAGGACAGGGGGCGCGAGCAGTACTTC
cdr3_aa: CASSLNQDRGREQYF

v_call: TRBV11-2
d_call: .
j_call: TRBJ2-3
clone_size: large
cdr3_nt: TGTGCCAGCAGCTTAGTCCCAGATACGCAGTATTTT
cdr3_aa: CASSLVPDTQYF

v_call: TRBV11-2
d_call: .
j_call: TRBJ1-1
clone_size: .
cdr3_nt: TGTGCCACCACCTTAGGCCCGAACACTGAATCTTTCTTT
cdr3_aa: CATTLGPNTESFF

v_call: TRBV30
d_call: TRBD2
j_call: TRBJ2-1
clone_size: few
cdr3_nt: TGTGCTTGGAGTGGTAGCGGGAGGGCCGATGGCGCTGATCAGTTCTTC
cdr3_aa: CAWSGSGRADGADQFF

v_call: TRBV12-3/TRBV12-4
d_call: .
j_call: TRBJ2-7
clone_size: .
cdr3_nt: TGTGCCAGCAGTTTAAGCGGGTCCCCTAACGAGCAGTACTTC
cdr3_aa: CASSLSGSPNEQYF

v_call: TRBV11-3
d_call: .
j_call: TRBJ1-5
clone_size: .
cdr3_nt: TGTCCCAGCAACTTAGATCTGGGGACGGCTCAGCCCCAGCATTTT
cdr3_aa: CPSNLDLGTAQPQHF

v_call: TRBV5-4
d_call: TRBD1
j_call: TRBJ1-1
clone_size: .
cdr3_nt: TGTACCAGCAGTTTGCGACAGGGCGGGGACACTGAAGCTTTCTTT
cdr3_aa: CTSSLRQGGDTEAFF

v_call: TRBV12-3/TRBV12-4
d_call: .
j_call: TRBJ2-7
clone_size: .
cdr3_nt: TGTGCCAACAGTTTCTCGGCCTACGAGCAGTATTTC
cdr3_aa: CANSFSAYEQYF

v_call: TRBV28
d_call: TRBD2
j_call: TRBJ2-5
clone_size: many
cdr3_nt: TGTGCCAGCAGTTCAGGATTGACTAGCGGGTACCAAGAGACCCAGTACTTC
cdr3_aa: CASSSGLTSGYQETQYF

v_call: TRBV5-4
d_call: TRBD2
j_call: TRBJ2-5
clone_size: .
cdr3_nt: TGTGCCAGCAGTTCCACTAGCGGGAAAACTAAAGGGAGACCCAAGTACTTC
cdr3_aa: CASSSTSGKTKGRPKYF

v_call: TRBV29-1
d_call: TRBD2
j_call: TRBJ2-7
clone_size: .
cdr3_nt: TGCAGCGGACGACTAGTGGGAGGGCACGAGCAGTACTTC
cdr3_aa: CSGRLVGGHEQYF

v_call: TRBV11-2
d_call: .
j_call: TRBJ1-3
clone_size: .
cdr3_nt: TGCGCCAGCAGCTTAAGGGACACGGGAGACACCATATATTTT
cdr3_aa: CASSLRDTGDTIYF

v_call: TRBV6-6
d_call: .
j_call: TRBJ1-3
clone_size: once
cdr3_nt: TGTGCCAGAAGCTCACAGGGTTTTGGAAACACCAAATATTTT
cdr3_aa: CARSSQGFGNTKYF

v_call: TRBV29-1
d_call: .
j_call: TRBJ2-3
clone_size: many
cdr3_nt: TGCAGCGTTGGGTTGCTAAACATCAGAACAGATACGCAGTATTTT
cdr3_aa: CSVGLLNIRTDTQYF

v_call: TRBV11-2
d_call: .
j_call: TRBJ2-6
clone_size: once
cdr3_nt: TGTGCCACCCAGCGACCGCGCTCTGGGGCCGACATCCTGACTTTC
cdr3_aa: CATQRPRSGADILTF

v_call: TRBV14
d_call: TRBD2
j_call: TRBJ2-1
clone_size: .
cdr3_nt: TGCGCCAGCAGTGCTGTAGCGGGATGGGTAAACAATGAGCAGCTCTTC
cdr3_aa: CASSAVAGWVNNEQLF

v_call: TRBV29-1
d_call: .
j_call: TRBJ1-5
clone_size: .
cdr3_nt: TGCAGCGGGTGGTGGTACGCAGATACGCAGCATTTT
cdr3_aa: CSGWWYADTQHF

v_call: TRBV6-1
d_call: TRBD1
j_call: TRBJ2-7
clone_size: few
cdr3_nt: TGTGCCAGCATTACGGACAGGTCACTAATTCTACGCGAGCAGTACTTC
cdr3_aa: CASITDRSLILREQYF

v_call: TRBV7-8
d_call: .
j_call: TRBJ2-3
clone_size: .
cdr3_nt: TGTGCCAGCAGCTCAACAGGGGGGGAATATTCGGATGCACAGTATTTT
cdr3_aa: CASSSTGGEYSDAQYF

v_call: TRBV11-1
d_call: .
j_call: TRBJ2-3
clone_size: .
cdr3_nt: TGTCCCAGCAGCTCTGGGGGAAACTCTGTTGGAGCCCGCACAGATACGCACTATTTT
cdr3_aa: CPSSSGGNSVGARTDTHYF

v_call: TRBV6-6
d_call: TRBD1
j_call: TRBJ2-4
clone_size: .
cdr3_nt: TGTGCCAGTAGGCCAGGACAGGGTGCCTGGAACATTCAGTACTTC
cdr3_aa: CASRPGQGAWNIQYF

v_call: TRBV7-9
d_call: .
j_call: TRBJ1-4
clone_size: .
cdr3_nt: TGTGCCAGCAGCCCGCGACAGGCAACTAATGAAAAACTGTTTTTT
cdr3_aa: CASSPRQATNEKLFF

v_call: TRBV5-1
d_call: .
j_call: TRBJ2-3
clone_size: few
cdr3_nt: TGCGCCAGCAGACTTTCGGGGGGCGGCCCTGCCCTGCCTAGCACAAATACGCAGTATTTT
cdr3_aa: CASRLSGGGPALPSTNTQYF

v_call: TRBV14
d_call: .
j_call: TRBJ2-1
clone_size: .
cdr3_nt: TGTGCCAGCAAGCAAGGTGGCGGGGTTGGGGAGCAGTTCTTC
cdr3_aa: CASKQGGGVGEQFF

v_call: TRBV12-3/TRBV12-4
d_call: .
j_call: TRBJ2-1
clone_size: .
cdr3_nt: TGTGCCAGCAGTTTCAGCCTTACAGCAGCATGGCACTTCTTC
cdr3_aa: CASSFSLTAAWHFF

v_call: TRBV29-1
d_call: .
j_call: TRBJ2-1
clone_size: few
cdr3_nt: TGCAGCGTTGAGGGTATTGGGTACAATGAGCAGTTCTTC
cdr3_aa: CSVEGIGYNEQFF

v_call: TRBV13
d_call: .
j_call: TRBJ2-7
clone_size: once
cdr3_nt: TGTGCCAGCGGCCGCTCCTATGAGCAGTACTTC
cdr3_aa: CASGRSYEQYF

v_call: TRBV6-1
d_call: .
j_call: TRBJ2-3
clone_size: .
cdr3_nt: TGCGCCAGCAGTGAATGGCGGAGACTTCGCACAGATACGCAGTATTTT
cdr3_aa: CASSEWRRLRTDTQYF

v_call: TRBV19
d_call: TRBD1
j_call: TRBJ2-6
clone_size: .
cdr3_nt: TGTGCCAGTAGTATTAAGGGGGCAGTGTCCGGGGCCAACGTCCTGACTTTC
cdr3_aa: CASSIKGAVSGANVLTF

v_call: TRBV7-8
d_call: TRBD1
j_call: TRBJ1-2
clone_size: .
cdr3_nt: TGCGCCAGCAGCTCGGACAGGGTTAACTATGGCTACACCTTC
cdr3_aa: CASSSDRVNYGYTF

v_call: TRBV30
d_call: TRBD1
j_call: TRBJ1-2
clone_size: .
cdr3_nt: TGTGCCTGCCAGGGACAGGAGGTAAAGTATGGCTACACCTTC
cdr3_aa: CACQGQEVKYGYTF

v_call: TRBV13
d_call: .
j_call: TRBJ2-5
clone_size: .
cdr3_nt: TGTGCCAGCGGGCCGATTGGTTCGAAGACCCAGTACTTC
cdr3_aa: CASGPIGSKTQYF

v_call: TRBV11-2
d_call: TRBD1
j_call: TRBJ2-4
clone_size: .
cdr3_nt: TGTGCCTGCAGTTCCGGGACAGGGGATAGCATTCAGTACTTC
cdr3_aa: CACSSGTGDSIQYF

v_call: TRBV29-1
d_call: TRBD2
j_call: TRBJ2-3
clone_size: .
cdr3_nt: TGCAGCGTTGAGGGGACTAGCAGAGCAGATACGCAGTATTTT
cdr3_aa: CSVEGTSRADTQYF

v_call: TRBV11-2
d_call: .
j_call: TRBJ2-6
clone_size: .
cdr3_nt: TGTGCCAGCAGCATGGGGGGAGATATGGGCATTTCCCTCTCTGGGGTCAACGTCCTGACTTTC
cdr3_aa: CASSMGGDMGISLSGVNVLTF

v_call: TRBV5-1
d_call: TRBD2
j_call: TRBJ2-1
clone_size: .
cdr3_nt: TGCGCCAGCAAGACTAGCGGATGTAAGGGGAATGAGCAGTTCTTC
cdr3_aa: CASKTSGCKGNEQFF

v_call: TRBV11-1
d_call: TRBD2
j_call: TRBJ2-4
clone_size: .
cdr3_nt: TGTGCCAGCAGTTTTCCCGGGAGTAGCGGGATCAAAAACATCCAGTACTTC
cdr3_aa: CASSFPGSSGIKNIQYF

v_call: TRBV12-3/TRBV12-4
d_call: .
j_call: TRBJ1-1
clone_size: .
cdr3_nt: TGTGCCTGCCGTGAACAGGGTGTGCGGGCTTTCTTT
cdr3_aa: CACREQGVRAFF

v_call: TRBV28
d_call: .
j_call: TRBJ1-2
clone_size: .
cdr3_nt: TGTGCCAGCAGGACCTCTTATGGCTACACCTTC
cdr3_aa: CASRTSYGYTF